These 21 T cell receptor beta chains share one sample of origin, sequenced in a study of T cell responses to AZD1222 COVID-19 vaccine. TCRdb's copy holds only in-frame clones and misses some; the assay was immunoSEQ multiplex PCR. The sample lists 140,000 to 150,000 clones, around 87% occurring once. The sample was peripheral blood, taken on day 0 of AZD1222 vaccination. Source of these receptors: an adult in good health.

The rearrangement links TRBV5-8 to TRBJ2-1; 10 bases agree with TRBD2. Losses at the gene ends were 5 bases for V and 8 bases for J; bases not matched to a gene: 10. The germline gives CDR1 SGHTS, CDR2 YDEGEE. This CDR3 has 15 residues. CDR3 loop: CASRGLARPWHEQFF. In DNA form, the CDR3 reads TGTGCCAGCAGGGGACTAGCGCGACCTTGGCATGAGCAGTTCTTC.

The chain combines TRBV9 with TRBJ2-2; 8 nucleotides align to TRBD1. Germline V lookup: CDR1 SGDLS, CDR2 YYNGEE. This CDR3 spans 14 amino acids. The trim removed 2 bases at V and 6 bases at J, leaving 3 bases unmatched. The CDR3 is CASSVDRDAGELFF. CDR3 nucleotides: TGTGCCAGCAGCGTGGACAGGGACGCCGGGGAGCTGTTTTTT.

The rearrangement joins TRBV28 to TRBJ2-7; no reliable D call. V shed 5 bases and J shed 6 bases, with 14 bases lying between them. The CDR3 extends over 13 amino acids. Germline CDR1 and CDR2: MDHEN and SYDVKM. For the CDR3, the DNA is TGTGCCAGCAGTGGACGACCAGGCAGCGAGCAGTACTTC. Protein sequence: CASSGRPGSEQYF. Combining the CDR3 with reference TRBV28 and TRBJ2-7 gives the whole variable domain DVKVTQSSRYLVKRTGEKVFLECVQDMDHENMFWYRQDPGLGLRLIYFSYDVKMKEKGDIPEGYSVSREKKERFSLILESASTNQTSMYLCASSGRPGSEQYFGPGTRLTVT.

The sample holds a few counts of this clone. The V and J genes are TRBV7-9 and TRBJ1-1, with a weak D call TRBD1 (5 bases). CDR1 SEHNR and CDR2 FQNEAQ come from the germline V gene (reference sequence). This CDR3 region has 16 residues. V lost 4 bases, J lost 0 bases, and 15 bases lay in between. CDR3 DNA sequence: TGTGCCAGCAGCTCGACCCCCGGGGCTTTGAACACTGAAGCTTTCTTT. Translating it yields CASSSTPGALNTEAFF.

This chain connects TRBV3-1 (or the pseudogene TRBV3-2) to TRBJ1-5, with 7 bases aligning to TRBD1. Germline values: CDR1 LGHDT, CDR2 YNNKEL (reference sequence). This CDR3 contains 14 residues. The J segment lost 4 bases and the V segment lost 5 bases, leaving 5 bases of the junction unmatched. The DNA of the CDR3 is TGTGCCAGCAGCTTGGGCAGGGGGAATCAGCCCCAGCATTTT. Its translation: CASSLGRGNQPQHF.

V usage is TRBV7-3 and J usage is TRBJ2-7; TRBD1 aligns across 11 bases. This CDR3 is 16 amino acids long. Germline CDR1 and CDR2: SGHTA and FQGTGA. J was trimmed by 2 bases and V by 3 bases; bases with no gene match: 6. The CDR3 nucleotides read TGTGCCAGCAGCTTGTTACCGGGACAGGGGGCCTACGAGCAGTACTTC. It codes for CASSLLPGQGAYEQYF.

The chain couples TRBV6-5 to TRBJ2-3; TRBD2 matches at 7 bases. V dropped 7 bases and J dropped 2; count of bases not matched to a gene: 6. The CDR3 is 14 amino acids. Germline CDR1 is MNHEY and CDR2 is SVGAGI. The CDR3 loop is CASTPGGITDTQYF. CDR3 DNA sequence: TGTGCCAGCACCCCCGGGGGGATCACAGATACGCAGTATTTT.

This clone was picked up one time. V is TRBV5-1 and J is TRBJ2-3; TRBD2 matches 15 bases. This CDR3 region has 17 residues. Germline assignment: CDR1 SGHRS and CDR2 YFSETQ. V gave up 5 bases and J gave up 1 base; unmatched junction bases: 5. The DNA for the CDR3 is TGCGCCAGCAGTGGACTAGCGGGAGGGCCGGGCACAGATACGCAGTATTTT. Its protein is CASSGLAGGPGTDTQYF.

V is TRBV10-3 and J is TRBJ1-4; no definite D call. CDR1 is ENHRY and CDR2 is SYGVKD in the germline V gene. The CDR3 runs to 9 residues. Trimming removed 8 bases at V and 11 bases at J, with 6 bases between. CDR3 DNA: TGTGCCATCGCAGACAAACTGTTTTTT. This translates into CAIADKLFF.

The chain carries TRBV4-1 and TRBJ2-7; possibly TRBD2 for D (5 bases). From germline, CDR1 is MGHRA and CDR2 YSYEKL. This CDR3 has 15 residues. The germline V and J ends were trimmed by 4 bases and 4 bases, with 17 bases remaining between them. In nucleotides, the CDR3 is TGCGCCAGCAGCCTATTTGTAGGGAGTCTTTACGAGCAGTACTTC. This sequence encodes CASSLFVGSLYEQYF.

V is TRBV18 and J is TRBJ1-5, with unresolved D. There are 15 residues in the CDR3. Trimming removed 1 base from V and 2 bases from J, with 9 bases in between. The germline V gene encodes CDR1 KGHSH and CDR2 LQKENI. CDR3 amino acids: CASSPQGSGNQPQHF. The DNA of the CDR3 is TGTGCCAGCTCACCACAAGGGAGTGGCAATCAGCCCCAGCATTTT. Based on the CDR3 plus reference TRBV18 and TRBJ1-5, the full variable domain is NAGVMQNPRHLVRRRGQEARLRCSPMKGHSHVYWYRQLPEEGLKFMVYLQKENIIDESGMPKERFSAEFPKEGPSILRIQQVVRGDSAAYFCASSPQGSGNQPQHFGDGTRLSIL.

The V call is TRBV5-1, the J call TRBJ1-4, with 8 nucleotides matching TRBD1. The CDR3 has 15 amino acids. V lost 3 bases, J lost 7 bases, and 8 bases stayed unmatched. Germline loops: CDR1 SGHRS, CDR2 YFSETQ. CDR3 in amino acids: CASSSSGGVFEKLFF. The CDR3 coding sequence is TGCGCCAGCAGCTCGTCAGGGGGCGTCTTTGAAAAACTGTTTTTT.

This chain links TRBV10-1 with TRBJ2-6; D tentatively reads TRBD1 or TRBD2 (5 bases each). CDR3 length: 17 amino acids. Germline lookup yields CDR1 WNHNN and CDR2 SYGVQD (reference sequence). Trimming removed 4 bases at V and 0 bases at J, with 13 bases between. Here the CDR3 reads CASSAGPASSGANVLTF. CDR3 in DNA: TGCGCCAGCAGTGCGGGGCCAGCAAGCTCTGGGGCCAACGTCCTGACTTTC.

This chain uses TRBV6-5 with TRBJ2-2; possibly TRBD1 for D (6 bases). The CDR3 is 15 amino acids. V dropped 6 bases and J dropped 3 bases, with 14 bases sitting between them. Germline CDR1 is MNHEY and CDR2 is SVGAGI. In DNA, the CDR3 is TGTGCCAGCAGCCTCGCAGGGGTAGACACCGGGGAGCTGTTTTTT. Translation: CASSLAGVDTGELFF.

The CDR3 coding sequence is TGTGCCTTCTTAAAAACGAGGACCGGGGCCAACGTCCTGACTTTC. Protein: CAFLKTRTGANVLTF. This chain connects TRBV30 to TRBJ2-6, with D hard to call. The CDR3 is 15 residues long. V lost 7 bases to trimming and J lost 4 bases, with 17 bases between them. The germline V gene encodes CDR1 GTSNPN and CDR2 SVGIG (reference sequence).

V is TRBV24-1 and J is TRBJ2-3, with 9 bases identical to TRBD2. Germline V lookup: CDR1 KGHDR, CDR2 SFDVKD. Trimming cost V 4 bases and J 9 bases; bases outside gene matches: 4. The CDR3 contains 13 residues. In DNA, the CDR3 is TGTGCCACCAGTGACCAAGCGGGGGGAACGCAGTATTTT. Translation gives CATSDQAGGTQYF.

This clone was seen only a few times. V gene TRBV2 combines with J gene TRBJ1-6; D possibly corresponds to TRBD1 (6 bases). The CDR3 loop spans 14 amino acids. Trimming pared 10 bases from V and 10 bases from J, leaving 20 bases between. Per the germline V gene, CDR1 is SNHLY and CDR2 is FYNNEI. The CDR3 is CAKQRGTPGSPLHF. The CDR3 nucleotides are TGTGCCAAGCAAAGGGGGACCCCAGGATCACCCCTCCACTTT.

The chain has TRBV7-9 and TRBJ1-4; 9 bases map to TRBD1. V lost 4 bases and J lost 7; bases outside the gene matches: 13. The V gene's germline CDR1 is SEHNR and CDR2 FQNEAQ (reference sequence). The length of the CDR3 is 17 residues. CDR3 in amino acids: CASSSWTGATAGEKLFF. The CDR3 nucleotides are TGTGCCAGCAGCTCCTGGACAGGGGCCACCGCTGGTGAAAAACTGTTTTTT.

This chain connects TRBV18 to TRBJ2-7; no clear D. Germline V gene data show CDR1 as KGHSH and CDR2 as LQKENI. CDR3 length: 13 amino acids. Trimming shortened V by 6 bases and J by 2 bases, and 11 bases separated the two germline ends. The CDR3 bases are TGTGCCAGCTCGCGAACAGAGACCTACGAGCAGTACTTC. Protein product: CASSRTETYEQYF.

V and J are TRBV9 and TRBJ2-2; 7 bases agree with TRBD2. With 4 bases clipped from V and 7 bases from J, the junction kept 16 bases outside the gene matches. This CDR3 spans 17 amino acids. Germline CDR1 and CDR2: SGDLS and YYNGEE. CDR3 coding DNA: TGTGCCAGCAGCCCACCCCCCCGGACTAGAAGGGTCGGGGAGCTGTTTTTT. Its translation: CASSPPPRTRRVGELFF.

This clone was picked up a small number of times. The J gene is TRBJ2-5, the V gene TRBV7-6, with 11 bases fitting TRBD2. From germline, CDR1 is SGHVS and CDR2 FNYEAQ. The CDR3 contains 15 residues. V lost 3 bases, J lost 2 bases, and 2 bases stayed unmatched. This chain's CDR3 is CASSFRLAGQETQYF. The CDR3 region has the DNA TGTGCCAGCAGCTTTAGACTAGCGGGACAAGAGACCCAGTACTTC.